This T cell receptor (beta chain) was sequenced during a study of shared clonotypes between healthy human individuals. Remarks on this clone: The antigen is undetermined. At one boundary the junction diverges from the germline segment, which might be a read error.

Replicate sorted-subset PCRs were loaded with roughly 190 ng DNA, 30,000 to 35,000 T cell genomes. Clones were read by immunoSEQ multiplex PCR, and TCRdb kept only the in-frame ones, dropping some. The table lists around 2.5 million clones, approximately 93% of them singletons, with 0.36% in the top ten. Study outcomes and limitations: Around 4.9% of naive CD4 clonotypes were shared across a handful of donors.

Germline V CDR1 and CDR2: GTSNPN, SVGIG (reference sequence). CDR3 length: 11 amino acids. This clonotype was sampled from a man aged 18 to 35 in good health. Some clones in this sample may be carry-over from other donors' samples. This chain joins TRBV30 and TRBJ1-2, with TRBD1 identical over 8 bases. The sequencing sample was made of naive CD4+ T cells from PBMCs. This sample's subset: CD45RA+ positively selected. The CDR3 is CAWKGTGYIAF. In DNA, the CDR3 is TGTGCCTGGAAAGGGACAGGATATATCGCCTTC.